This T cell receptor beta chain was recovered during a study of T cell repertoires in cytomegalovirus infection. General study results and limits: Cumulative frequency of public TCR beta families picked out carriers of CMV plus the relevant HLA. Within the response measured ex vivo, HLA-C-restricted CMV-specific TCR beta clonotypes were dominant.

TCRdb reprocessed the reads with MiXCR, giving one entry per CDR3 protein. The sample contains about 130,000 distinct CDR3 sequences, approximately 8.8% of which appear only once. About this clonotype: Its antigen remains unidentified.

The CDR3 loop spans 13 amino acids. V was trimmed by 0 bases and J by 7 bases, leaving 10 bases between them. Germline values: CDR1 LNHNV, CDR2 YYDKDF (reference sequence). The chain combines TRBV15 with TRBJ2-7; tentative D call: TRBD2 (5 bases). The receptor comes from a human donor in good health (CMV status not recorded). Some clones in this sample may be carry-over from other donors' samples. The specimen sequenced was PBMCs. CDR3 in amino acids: CATSRDSGGEQYF. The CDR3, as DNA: TGTGCCACCAGCAGAGATTCCGGAGGTGAGCAGTACTTC.